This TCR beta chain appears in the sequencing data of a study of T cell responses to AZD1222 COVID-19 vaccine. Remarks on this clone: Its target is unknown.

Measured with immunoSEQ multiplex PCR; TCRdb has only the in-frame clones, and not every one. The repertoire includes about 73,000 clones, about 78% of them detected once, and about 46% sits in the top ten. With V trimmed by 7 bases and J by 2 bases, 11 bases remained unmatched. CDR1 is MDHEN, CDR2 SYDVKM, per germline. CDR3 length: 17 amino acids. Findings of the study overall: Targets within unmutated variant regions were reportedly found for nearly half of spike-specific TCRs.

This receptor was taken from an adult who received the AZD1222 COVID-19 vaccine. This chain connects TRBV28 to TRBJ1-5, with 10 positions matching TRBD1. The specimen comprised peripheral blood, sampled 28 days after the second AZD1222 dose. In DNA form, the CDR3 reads TGTGCCAGCATTCCCTCGCCCGGGACAGGGGGCAATCAGCCCCAGCATTTT. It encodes CASIPSPGTGGNQPQHF.